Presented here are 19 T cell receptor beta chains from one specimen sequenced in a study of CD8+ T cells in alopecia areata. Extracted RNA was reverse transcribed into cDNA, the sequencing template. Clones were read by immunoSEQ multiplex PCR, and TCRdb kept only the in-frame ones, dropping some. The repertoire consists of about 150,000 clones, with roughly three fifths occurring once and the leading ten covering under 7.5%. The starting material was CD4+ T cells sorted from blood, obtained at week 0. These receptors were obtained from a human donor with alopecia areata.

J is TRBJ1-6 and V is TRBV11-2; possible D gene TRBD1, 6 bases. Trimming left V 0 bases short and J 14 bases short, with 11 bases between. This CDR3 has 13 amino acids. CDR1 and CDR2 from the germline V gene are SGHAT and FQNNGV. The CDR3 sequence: CASSLDPRGTLHF. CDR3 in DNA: TGTGCCAGCAGCTTAGATCCCAGGGGCACCCTCCACTTT.

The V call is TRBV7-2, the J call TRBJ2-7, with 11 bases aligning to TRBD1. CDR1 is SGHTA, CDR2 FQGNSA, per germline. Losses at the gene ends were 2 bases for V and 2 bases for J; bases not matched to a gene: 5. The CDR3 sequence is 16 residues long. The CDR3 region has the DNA TGTGCCAGCAGCTTAACCCCGGGACAGGGGGCCTACGAGCAGTACTTC. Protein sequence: CASSLTPGQGAYEQYF. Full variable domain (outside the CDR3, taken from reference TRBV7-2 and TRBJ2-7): GAGVSQSPSNKVTEKGKDVELRCDPISGHTALYWYRQSLGQGLEFLIYFQGNSAPDKSGLPSDRFSAERTGGSVSTLTIQRTQQEDSAVYLCASSLTPGQGAYEQYFGPGTRLTVT.

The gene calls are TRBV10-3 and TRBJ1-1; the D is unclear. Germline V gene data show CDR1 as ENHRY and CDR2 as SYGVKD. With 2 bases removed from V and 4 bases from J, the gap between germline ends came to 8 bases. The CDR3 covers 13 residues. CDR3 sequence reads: CAISEIVGTEAFF. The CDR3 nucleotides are TGTGCCATCAGTGAGATCGTGGGCACTGAAGCTTTCTTT.

CDR3: CASSPDSGANVLTF. CDR3 DNA sequence: TGTGCCAGCTCACCCGATAGTGGGGCCAACGTCCTGACTTTC. The V call is TRBV18, the J call TRBJ2-6; D not resolved. Looked up from germline, CDR1 is KGHSH and CDR2 is LQKENI. V lost 3 bases and J lost 3, with 6 bases in between. The CDR3 spans 14 residues.

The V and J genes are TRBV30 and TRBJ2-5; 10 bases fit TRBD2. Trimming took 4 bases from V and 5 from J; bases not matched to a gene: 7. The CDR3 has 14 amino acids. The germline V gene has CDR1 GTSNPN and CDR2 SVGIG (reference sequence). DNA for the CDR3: TGTGCCTGGACAAGCGGGGGGGCTTGGGAGACCCAGTACTTC. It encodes CAWTSGGAWETQYF.

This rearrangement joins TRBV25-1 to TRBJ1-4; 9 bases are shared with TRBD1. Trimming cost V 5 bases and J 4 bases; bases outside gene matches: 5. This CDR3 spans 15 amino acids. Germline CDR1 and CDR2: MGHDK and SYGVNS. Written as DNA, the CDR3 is TGTGCCAGCAGTCAACCGGGACAGGGTAATGAAAAACTGTTTTTT. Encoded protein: CASSQPGQGNEKLFF.

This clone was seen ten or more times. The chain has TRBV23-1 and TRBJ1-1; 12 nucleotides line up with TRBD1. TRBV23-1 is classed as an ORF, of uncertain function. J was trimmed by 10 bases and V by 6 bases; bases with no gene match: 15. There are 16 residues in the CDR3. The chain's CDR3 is CASRGATGTGGAGAFF. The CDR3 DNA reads TGCGCCAGCAGGGGGGCGACCGGGACAGGGGGCGCGGGAGCTTTCTTT.

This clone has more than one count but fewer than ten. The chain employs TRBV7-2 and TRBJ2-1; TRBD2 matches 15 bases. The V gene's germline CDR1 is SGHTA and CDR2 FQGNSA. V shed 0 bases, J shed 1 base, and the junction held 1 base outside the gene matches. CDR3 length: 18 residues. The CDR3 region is CASSLAGTSGGSYNEQFF. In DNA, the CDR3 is TGTGCCAGCAGCTTAGCGGGGACTAGCGGGGGGTCCTACAATGAGCAGTTCTTC. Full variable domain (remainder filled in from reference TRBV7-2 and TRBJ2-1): GAGVSQSPSNKVTEKGKDVELRCDPISGHTALYWYRQSLGQGLEFLIYFQGNSAPDKSGLPSDRFSAERTGGSVSTLTIQRTQQEDSAVYLCASSLAGTSGGSYNEQFFGPGTRLTVL.

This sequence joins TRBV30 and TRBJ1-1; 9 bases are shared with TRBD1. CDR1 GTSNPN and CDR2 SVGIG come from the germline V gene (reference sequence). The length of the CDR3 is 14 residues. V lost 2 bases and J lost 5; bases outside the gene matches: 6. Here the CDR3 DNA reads TGTGCCTGGAGTCGCGACAGGGGGGGAACTGAAGCTTTCTTT. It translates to CAWSRDRGGTEAFF.

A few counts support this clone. Here the CDR3 DNA reads TGTGCCAGCAGCTCGGGGACAGCTTATAATTCACCCCTCCACTTT. Protein sequence: CASSSGTAYNSPLHF. V gene TRBV7-9 combines with J gene TRBJ1-6, with 7 bases lining up with TRBD1. Germline CDR1 and CDR2: SEHNR and FQNEAQ (reference sequence). J was trimmed by 4 bases and V by 4 bases; bases with no gene match: 4. CDR3 length equals 15 residues.

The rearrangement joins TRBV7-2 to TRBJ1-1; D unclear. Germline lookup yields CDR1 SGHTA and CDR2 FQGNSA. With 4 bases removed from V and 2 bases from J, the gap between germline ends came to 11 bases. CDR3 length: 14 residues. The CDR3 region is CASSSGRSNTEAFF. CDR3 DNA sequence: TGTGCCAGCAGCTCGGGCAGGAGCAACACTGAAGCTTTCTTT.

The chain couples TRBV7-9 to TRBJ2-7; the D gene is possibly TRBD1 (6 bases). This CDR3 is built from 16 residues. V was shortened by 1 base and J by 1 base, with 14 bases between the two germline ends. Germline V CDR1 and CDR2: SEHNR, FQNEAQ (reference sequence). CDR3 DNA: TGTGCCAGCAGCTTAGAGGGACAAGGCACTTCCTACGAGCAGTACTTC. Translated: CASSLEGQGTSYEQYF. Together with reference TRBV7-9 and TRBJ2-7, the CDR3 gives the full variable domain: DTGVSQNPRHKITKRGQNVTFRCDPISEHNRLYWYRQTLGQGPEFLTYFQNEAQLEKSRLLSDRFSAERPKGSFSTLEIQRTEQGDSAMYLCASSLEGQGTSYEQYFGPGTRLTVT.

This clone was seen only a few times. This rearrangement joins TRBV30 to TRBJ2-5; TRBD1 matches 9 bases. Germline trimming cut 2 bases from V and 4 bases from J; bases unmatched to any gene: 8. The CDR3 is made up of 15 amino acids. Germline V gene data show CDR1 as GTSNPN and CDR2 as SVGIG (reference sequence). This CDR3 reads CAWSSMDRGLETQYF. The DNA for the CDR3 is TGTGCCTGGAGTTCTATGGACAGGGGTCTAGAGACCCAGTACTTC.

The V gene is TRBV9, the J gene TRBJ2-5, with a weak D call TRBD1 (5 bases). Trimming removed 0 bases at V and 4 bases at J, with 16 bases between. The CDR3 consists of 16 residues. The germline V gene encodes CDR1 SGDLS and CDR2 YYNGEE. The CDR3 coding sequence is TGTGCCAGCAGCGTAGAGTTCCAGGGTCCTCGAGAGACCCAGTACTTC. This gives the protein CASSVEFQGPRETQYF.

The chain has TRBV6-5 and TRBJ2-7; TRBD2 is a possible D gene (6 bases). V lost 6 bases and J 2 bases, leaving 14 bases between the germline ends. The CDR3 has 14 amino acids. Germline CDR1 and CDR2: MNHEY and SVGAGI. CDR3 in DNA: TGTGCCAGCAGCCCCTCGCGGGGACCCTACGAGCAGTACTTC. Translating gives CASSPSRGPYEQYF.

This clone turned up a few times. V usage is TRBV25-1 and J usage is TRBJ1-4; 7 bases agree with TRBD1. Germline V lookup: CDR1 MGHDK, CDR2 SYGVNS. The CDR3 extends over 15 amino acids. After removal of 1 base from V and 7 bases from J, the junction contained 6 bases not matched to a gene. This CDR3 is CASSEWRTGSEKLFF. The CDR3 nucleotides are TGTGCCAGCAGTGAATGGAGGACAGGCAGTGAAAAACTGTTTTTT.

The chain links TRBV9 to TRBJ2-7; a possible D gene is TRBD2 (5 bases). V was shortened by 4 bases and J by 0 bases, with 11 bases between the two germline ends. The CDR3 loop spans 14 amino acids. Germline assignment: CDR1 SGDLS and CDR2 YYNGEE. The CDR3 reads CASSLGRDSYEQYF. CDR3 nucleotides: TGTGCCAGCAGCTTAGGTCGGGACTCCTACGAGCAGTACTTC.

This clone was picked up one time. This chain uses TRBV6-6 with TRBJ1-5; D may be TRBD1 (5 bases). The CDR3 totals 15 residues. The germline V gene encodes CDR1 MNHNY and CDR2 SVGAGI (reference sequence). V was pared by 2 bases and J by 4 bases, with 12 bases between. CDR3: CASSYVVGGNQPQHF. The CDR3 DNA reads TGTGCCAGCAGTTACGTAGTCGGGGGGAATCAGCCCCAGCATTTT.

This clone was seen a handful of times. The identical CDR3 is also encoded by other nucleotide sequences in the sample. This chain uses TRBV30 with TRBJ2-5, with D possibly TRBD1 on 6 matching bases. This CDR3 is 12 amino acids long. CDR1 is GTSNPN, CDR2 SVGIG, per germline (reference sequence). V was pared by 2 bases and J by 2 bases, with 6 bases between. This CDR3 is CAWSRGQETQYF. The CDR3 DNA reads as TGTGCCTGGAGTAGGGGGCAAGAGACCCAGTACTTC.